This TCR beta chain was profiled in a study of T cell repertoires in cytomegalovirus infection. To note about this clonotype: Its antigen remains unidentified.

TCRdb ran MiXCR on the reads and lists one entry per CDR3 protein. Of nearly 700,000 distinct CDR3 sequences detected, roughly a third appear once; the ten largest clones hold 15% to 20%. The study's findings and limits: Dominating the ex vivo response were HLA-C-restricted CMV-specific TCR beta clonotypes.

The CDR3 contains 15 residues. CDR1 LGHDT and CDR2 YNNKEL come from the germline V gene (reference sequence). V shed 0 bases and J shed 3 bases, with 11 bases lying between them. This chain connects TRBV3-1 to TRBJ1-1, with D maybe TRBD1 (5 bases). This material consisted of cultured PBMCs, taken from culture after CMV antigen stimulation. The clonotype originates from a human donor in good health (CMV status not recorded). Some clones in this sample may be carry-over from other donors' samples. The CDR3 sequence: CASSQEGVRDTEAFF. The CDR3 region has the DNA TGTGCCAGCAGCCAAGAGGGGGTTCGAGACACTGAAGCTTTCTTT.